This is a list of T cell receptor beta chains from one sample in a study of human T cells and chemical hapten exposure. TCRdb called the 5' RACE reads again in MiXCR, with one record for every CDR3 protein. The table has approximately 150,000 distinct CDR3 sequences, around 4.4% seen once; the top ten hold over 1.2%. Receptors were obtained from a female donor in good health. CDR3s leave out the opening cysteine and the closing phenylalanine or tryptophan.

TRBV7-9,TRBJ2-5,ASSPAGPRGEETQY
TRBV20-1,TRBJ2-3,SARDFQGGDTQY
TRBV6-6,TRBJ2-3,ASSVLTDTQY
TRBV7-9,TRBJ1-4,ASSYSGGWNEKLF
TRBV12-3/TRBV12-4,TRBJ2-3,ASTRLGQVTDTQY
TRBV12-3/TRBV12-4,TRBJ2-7,ASSPYRDVRYEQY
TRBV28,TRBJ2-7,ASSPTGSGEQY
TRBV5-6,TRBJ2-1,ASSYYGAEQF
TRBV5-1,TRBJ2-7,ASSLGTATYEQY
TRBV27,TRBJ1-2,ATSGTGFGYT
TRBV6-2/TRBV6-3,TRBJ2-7,ASSYGAGQPKEQY
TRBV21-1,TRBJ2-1,ASSVRRGPNYNEQF
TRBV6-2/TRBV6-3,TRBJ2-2,ASRLNTGLLELF
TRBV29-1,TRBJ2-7,SVGISGGSTYEQY
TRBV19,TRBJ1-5,ASTANSNQPQH
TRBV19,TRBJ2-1,ASTELGRGPESYNEQF
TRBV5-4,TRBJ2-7,ASSLRLAGVPYEQY
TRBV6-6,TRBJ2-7,ASSWTGSGEQY
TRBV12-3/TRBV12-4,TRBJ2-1,ASSPGGGGYNEQF
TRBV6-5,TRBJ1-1,ASSVGLGNTEAF
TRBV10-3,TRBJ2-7,AISGGYEQY
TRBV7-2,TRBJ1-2,ASSLATNRGDGDYGYT
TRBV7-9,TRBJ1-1,ASSSGRGGPRAF
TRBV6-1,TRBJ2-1,ASRQNRAWGDEQF
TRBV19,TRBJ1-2,ASGWANYGYT
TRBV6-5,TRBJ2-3,ASSYSGALAGPTDTQY
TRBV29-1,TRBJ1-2,SVNAPGKRLNYGYT
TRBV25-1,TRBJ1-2,ASSEYPYGYT
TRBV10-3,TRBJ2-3,AIGQSTDTQY
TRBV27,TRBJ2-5,ASRKPGTSRETQY
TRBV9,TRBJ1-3,ASSGITGVSGNTIY
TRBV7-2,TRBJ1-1,ASSPRRQEEAF
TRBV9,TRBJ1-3,ASSVVSWGNTIY
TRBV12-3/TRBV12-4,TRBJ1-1,ASMEQVGTEAF
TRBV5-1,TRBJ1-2,ASSLDHLPRGNYGYT
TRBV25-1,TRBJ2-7,ASSGGQGMHEQY
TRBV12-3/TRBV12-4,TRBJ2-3,ASSWGGTDTQY
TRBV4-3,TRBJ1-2,ASSQILRGGYGYT
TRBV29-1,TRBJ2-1,SVDPRKGRNEQF
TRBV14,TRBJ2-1,ASSQVAGEQF
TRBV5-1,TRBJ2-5,ASSGQETQY
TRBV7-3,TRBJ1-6,ASSGQGGSPLH
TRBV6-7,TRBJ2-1,ASSLHPSAGTEQF
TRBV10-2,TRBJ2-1,ASGQTSGTPNEQF
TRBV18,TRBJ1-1,ASSPDKNTEAF
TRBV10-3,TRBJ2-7,AISSGQPYEQY
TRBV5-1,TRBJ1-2,ASSSQTGASYGYT
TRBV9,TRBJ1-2,ASSVGGSGYT
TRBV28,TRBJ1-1,ASSLRGPNTEAF
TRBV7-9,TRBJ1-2,ASSPPRSGNYGYT
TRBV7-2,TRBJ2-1,ASSLARTSGGNEQF
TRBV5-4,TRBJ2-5,ASSPIGTRIQETQY
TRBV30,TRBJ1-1,AWSVLRNTEAF